These 10 T cell receptor beta chains came from one sample sequenced in a study of early T cells in non-severe SARS-CoV-2 infection. TCRdb itself ran the 5' RACE reads through MiXCR, one entry per CDR3 protein. The table lists about 28,000 distinct CDR3 sequences, 5.1% of them singletons. The sequenced sample consisted of whole blood. The receptors come from an adult who was a healthcare worker with PCR-confirmed SARS-CoV-2 infection or an uninfected control (not recorded which).

This clonotype came up many times. The chain combines TRBV27 with TRBJ1-2; perhaps TRBD1 as D (6 bases). This CDR3 comprises 15 residues. V shed 6 bases and J shed 4 bases, with 18 bases lying between them. The germline CDR1 and CDR2 sequences are MNHEY and SMNVEV (reference sequence). The CDR3 is CASSSEGWGAYGYTF. The CDR3, as DNA: TGTGCCAGCAGCTCGGAGGGATGGGGGGCCTATGGCTACACCTTC.

There are many counts of this clonotype. CDR3 sequence (DNA): TGTGCCAGCAGCTGGGTGTCGGCCCAAGAGACCCAGTACTTC. Its translation: CASSWVSAQETQYF. The chain joins TRBV11-2 to TRBJ2-5; D remains unclear. Trimming stripped 4 bases from V and 1 base from J, with 10 bases between. Germline lookup yields CDR1 SGHAT and CDR2 FQNNGV. The CDR3 is made up of 14 amino acids.

This clonotype was counted only a few times. The chain carries TRBV2 and TRBJ1-4; the D gene is possibly TRBD1 (5 bases). Per the germline V gene, CDR1 is SNHLY and CDR2 is FYNNEI. V dropped 1 base and J dropped 7 bases, with 10 bases sitting between them. The CDR3 runs to 14 residues. CDR3 loop: CASSEEGVGEKLFF. In DNA, the CDR3 is TGTGCCAGCAGTGAAGAAGGGGTGGGTGAAAAACTGTTTTTT.

This clonotype was seen ten or more times. This chain's CDR3 is CASTLRWRGETQYF. CDR3 coding DNA: TGTGCCAGCACCCTCCGGTGGCGGGGAGAGACCCAGTACTTC. The chain is built from TRBV6-2 or TRBV6-3 and TRBJ2-5; D possibly corresponds to TRBD2 (6 bases). Germline lookup yields CDR1 MNHEY and CDR2 SVGEGT. This CDR3 is built from 14 residues. Trimming pared 7 bases from V and 4 bases from J, leaving 16 bases between.

This clonotype has a count of ten or more. The J gene is TRBJ1-1, the V gene TRBV2, with a possible D match to TRBD1 (5 bases). Germline loops: CDR1 SNHLY, CDR2 FYNNEI. V was clipped by 3 bases and J by 3 bases, with 11 bases between them. This CDR3 is built from 14 residues. The CDR3 DNA follows: TGTGCCAGCAGTGATCGGGGACGATACACTGAAGCTTTCTTT. The encoded protein is CASSDRGRYTEAFF.

This clonotype appeared many times. The chain links TRBV7-2 to TRBJ2-1, with 7 bases that match TRBD2. This CDR3 comprises 14 residues. Germline V gene sequence: CDR1 SGHTA, CDR2 FQGNSA. The J segment lost 6 bases and the V segment lost 3 bases, leaving 5 bases of the junction unmatched. The CDR3 sequence is CASSFRDYINEQFF. In DNA, the CDR3 is TGTGCCAGCAGCTTTCGGGACTATATCAATGAGCAGTTCTTC.

The rearrangement links TRBV20-1 to TRBJ2-7; no clear D gene. The CDR3 runs to 12 residues. The V gene's germline CDR1 is DFQATT and CDR2 SNEGSKA (reference sequence). V was trimmed by 6 bases and J by 0 bases, leaving 9 bases between them. CDR3 amino acids: CSAALNSYEQYF. The CDR3 region has the DNA TGCAGTGCCGCCTTAAACTCCTACGAGCAGTACTTC.

For this clonotype: A much larger clone is a single base away; this may be a read error. The V gene is TRBV29-1, the J gene TRBJ1-2; tentatively, D is TRBD1 (6 bases). This CDR3 contains 10 residues. The germline V gene has CDR1 SQVTM and CDR2 ANQGSEA. CDR3 sequence: CSVLKGDYSF. The CDR3 nucleotides are TGCAGCGTTTTGAAGGGGGACTACTCCTTC.

Many counts were recorded for this clonotype. V gene TRBV5-1 combines with J gene TRBJ1-1, with D unresolved. This CDR3 has 14 amino acids. The germline gives CDR1 SGHRS, CDR2 YFSETQ. With 4 bases removed from V and 1 base from J, the gap between germline ends came to 11 bases. The CDR3 coding sequence is TGCGCCAGCAGCCCCCTTAGTACGAACACTGAAGCTTTCTTT. Its protein product is CASSPLSTNTEAFF.

This clonotype has at least ten counts. The chain joins TRBV29-1 to TRBJ2-3; D ambiguous. The CDR3 loop spans 12 amino acids. Germline-derived CDR1 and CDR2 are SQVTM and ANQGSEA. The V end lost 7 bases, the J end lost 1 base, and 9 bases lay between the germline ends. CDR3 bases: TGCAGCGCCGGCCTAGGCACAGATACGCAGTATTTT. Its translation: CSAGLGTDTQYF.